This entry lists 10 T cell receptor beta chains sequenced from one sample in a study of blood T cell repertoires in COVID-19. Generated by immunoSEQ multiplex PCR, the TCRdb table keeps only in-frame clones and is missing some. Counted here are 140,000 or so clones, 75% to 85% occurring once; the ten biggest clones make up around 3.2%. Source material: peripheral blood. All receptors derive from a man in his fifties with acute or convalescent COVID-19.

The chain recombines TRBV7-9 with TRBJ2-2; TRBD1 agrees at 9 bases. With V trimmed by 1 base and J by 2 bases, 2 bases remained unmatched. This CDR3 is built from 16 residues. Germline V gene lookup returns CDR1 SEHNR and CDR2 FQNEAQ (reference sequence). CDR3 loop: CASSLGQGVNTGELFF. In nucleotides, the CDR3 is TGTGCCAGCAGCTTAGGACAGGGGGTAAACACCGGGGAGCTGTTTTTT.

This chain links TRBV7-9 with TRBJ1-1, with TRBD1 as a possible D gene (5 bases). CDR3 size: 15 residues. Germline CDR1 SEHNR, CDR2 FQNEAQ (reference sequence). V was cut by 5 bases and J by 4 bases, with 17 bases left in between. CDR3 amino acids: CASSPPVGQLTEAFF. The CDR3 DNA reads TGTGCCAGCAGCCCCCCTGTAGGACAACTCACTGAAGCTTTCTTT.

The chain combines TRBV11-3 with TRBJ2-7, with a possible D match to TRBD1 (6 bases). V was trimmed by 4 bases and J by 3 bases, leaving 22 bases between them. Germline V gene sequence: CDR1 SGHNT, CDR2 YENEEA. The CDR3 is 17 amino acids. This CDR3 is CASSSWGRGHRGYEQYF. As DNA, the CDR3 is TGTGCCAGCAGCTCCTGGGGCAGGGGACACCGTGGCTACGAGCAGTACTTC.

Comment on this clone: The junction shows a germline mismatch at one end, possibly a read error. The genes are TRBV7-7 and TRBJ2-5; 9 nucleotides line up with TRBD1. The CDR3 contains 16 residues. The germline V gene has CDR1 SSHAT and CDR2 FNYEAQ (reference sequence). The CDR3 loop reads CASSPSSTGGGETQYF. The CDR3 DNA reads as TGTGCTAGCAGCCCCTCGTCTACAGGGGGCGGGGAGACCCAGTACTTC.

The chain is built from TRBV7-9 and TRBJ1-1, with a possible D match to TRBD1 (6 bases). This CDR3 comprises 13 residues. The ends were cut back, 5 bases at V and 9 bases at J, with 16 bases in the middle. The germline V gene encodes CDR1 SEHNR and CDR2 FQNEAQ (reference sequence). The CDR3 DNA reads TGTGCCAGCAGCCAACAGGGATCCCAACAAGCTTTCTTT. Residues: CASSQQGSQQAFF.

The chain links TRBV7-9 to TRBJ1-2, with D perhaps TRBD1 (6 bases). The CDR3 spans 12 residues. From germline, CDR1 is SEHNR and CDR2 FQNEAQ (reference sequence). V was cut by 4 bases and J by 8 bases, with 11 bases left in between. This chain's CDR3 is CASSWAGEGYTF. CDR3 nucleotides: TGTGCCAGCAGCTGGGCAGGGGAAGGCTACACCTTC. The whole variable domain, remainder taken from reference TRBV7-9 and TRBJ1-2, is DTGVSQNPRHKITKRGQNVTFRCDPISEHNRLYWYRQTLGQGPEFLTYFQNEAQLEKSRLLSDRFSAERPKGSFSTLEIQRTEQGDSAMYLCASSWAGEGYTFGSGTRLTVV.

A single count supports this clone. The rearrangement uses TRBV2 and TRBJ2-1; 9 nucleotides agree with TRBD2. Germline-derived CDR1 and CDR2 are SNHLY and FYNNEI. J gave up 8 bases and V 6 bases, and 8 bases lay outside the gene matches. The CDR3 totals 14 residues. The CDR3 is CASRFSGREDEQFF. DNA of the CDR3: TGTGCCAGCAGGTTTAGCGGGAGAGAGGATGAGCAGTTCTTC.

The chain carries TRBV28 and TRBJ1-2; possible D gene TRBD1, 5 bases. V was clipped by 3 bases and J by 4 bases, with 18 bases between them. Germline CDR1 and CDR2: MDHEN and SYDVKM. The CDR3 consists of 16 residues. The CDR3 is CASSFFSQLGGYGYTF. Written as DNA, the CDR3 is TGTGCCAGCAGTTTCTTCTCCCAGCTCGGGGGCTATGGCTACACCTTC.

The rearrangement uses TRBV5-6 and TRBJ1-4, with 7 bases matching TRBD1. The junction had 12 bases not matched to a gene; V was cut back by 5 bases and J by 8 bases. Per the germline V gene, CDR1 is SGHDT and CDR2 is YYEEEE. CDR3 length: 15 residues. CDR3: CASSSATGTLEKLFF. In DNA form, the CDR3 reads TGTGCCAGCAGTTCGGCGACAGGGACCCTCGAAAAACTGTTTTTT.

The chain carries TRBV7-9 and TRBJ2-4; 8 nucleotides align to TRBD2. Per germline, CDR1 SEHNR and CDR2 FQNEAQ (reference sequence). Trimming took 1 base from V and 1 from J; bases not matched to a gene: 3. The CDR3 totals 16 residues. The DNA for the CDR3 is TGTGCCAGCAGCTTAGTGGGCGGGAGGGCCAAAAACATTCAGTACTTC. It is translated as CASSLVGGRAKNIQYF. Filled out from reference TRBV7-9 and TRBJ2-4, the complete variable domain reads DTGVSQNPRHKITKRGQNVTFRCDPISEHNRLYWYRQTLGQGPEFLTYFQNEAQLEKSRLLSDRFSAERPKGSFSTLEIQRTEQGDSAMYLCASSLVGGRAKNIQYFGAGTRLSVL.